This is a list of T cell receptor beta chains from one sample in a study of control samples from healthy donors and cancer patients. Data came from immunoSEQ multiplex PCR; TCRdb stores just in-frame clones and leaves some out. Of 60,000 to 65,000 clones listed, 65% to 90% are singletons. Sample: blood. The receptors were sampled from a man between 35 and 55 years old in good health. CDR3s include the opening cysteine and the closing phenylalanine or tryptophan. The D gene is left open where the match is weak. The size field is filled for only some rows; it gives once, few, many or a size class.

J gene,clone size,D gene,V gene,CDR3 protein,CDR3 DNA
TRBJ2-5,.,.,TRBV6-2/TRBV6-3,CASSPVPVGGETQYF,TGTGCCAGCAGCCCCGTTCCGGTCGGGGGAGAGACCCAGTACTTC
TRBJ1-1,.,TRBD1,TRBV27,CASRDRARAEAFF,TGTGCCAGCCGGGACAGGGCGCGGGCTGAAGCTTTCTTT
TRBJ1-4,.,.,TRBV28,CASSLSAATNEKLFF,TGTGCCAGCAGTTTATCGGCAGCAACTAATGAAAAACTGTTTTTT
TRBJ1-1,.,.,TRBV20-1,CSASRDPEAFF,TGCAGTGCTAGCAGGGATCCTGAAGCTTTCTTT
TRBJ1-1,.,TRBD1,TRBV11-2,CASSLRTPGQGFDTEAFF,TGTGCCAGCAGCTTAAGGACCCCGGGACAGGGTTTCGACACTGAAGCTTTCTTT
TRBJ1-5,.,.,TRBV28,CASSFFSGQPQHF,TGTGCCAGCAGTTTTTTTAGTGGTCAGCCCCAGCATTTT
TRBJ2-7,once,.,TRBV7-2,CASSSDASYEQYF,TGTGCCAGCAGCTCGGACGCCTCCTACGAGCAGTACTTC
TRBJ1-2,.,TRBD1,TRBV12-3/TRBV12-4,CASRLGTGHGYTF,TGTGCCAGCAGACTCGGGACAGGGCATGGCTACACCTTC
TRBJ2-2,.,TRBD1,TRBV27,CATKDRGLTGELFF,TGTGCCACCAAGGACAGGGGGTTGACCGGGGAGCTGTTTTTT
TRBJ1-3,.,TRBD1,TRBV29-1,CSVRTGGSQNTIYF,TGCAGCGTCCGAACAGGGGGCTCCCAGAACACCATATATTTT
TRBJ1-4,.,TRBD1,TRBV28,CASSLMAGGLRKLFF,TGTGCCAGCAGTTTAATGGCAGGGGGGCTGCGAAAACTGTTTTTT
TRBJ2-3,.,TRBD2,TRBV3-1/TRBV3-2,CASSQDWLAGTDTQYF,TGTGCCAGCAGCCAAGATTGGCTAGCGGGAACAGATACGCAGTATTTT
TRBJ1-5,.,.,TRBV19,CASTAGRLNQPQHF,TGTGCCAGTACCGCCGGACGGTTAAATCAGCCCCAGCATTTT
TRBJ2-2,.,TRBD2,TRBV19,CASSITSGTNTGELFF,TGTGCCAGTAGTATCACTAGCGGGACGAACACCGGGGAGCTGTTTTTT
TRBJ1-5,.,TRBD1,TRBV2,CASSEGKGASNQPQHF,TGTGCCAGCAGTGAAGGGAAGGGGGCGAGCAATCAGCCCCAGCATTTT
TRBJ2-4,.,.,TRBV19,CASSILGVRLAKNIQYF,TGTGCCAGTAGTATTCTCGGGGTCCGACTAGCCAAAAACATTCAGTACTTC
TRBJ2-2,once,TRBD2,TRBV7-2,CASSSGGAGTGELFF,TGTGCCAGCAGCTCCGGGGGAGCGGGAACCGGGGAGCTGTTTTTT
TRBJ2-2,.,TRBD2,TRBV5-4,CASSVAGGRAGELFF,TGTGCCAGCAGCGTAGCGGGGGGGCGTGCCGGGGAGCTGTTTTTT
TRBJ1-4,.,.,TRBV5-6,CASSAVATNEKLFF,TGTGCCAGCAGCGCGGTTGCAACTAATGAAAAACTGTTTTTT
TRBJ1-4,.,TRBD1,TRBV30,CAWSPGQINEKLFF,TGTGCCTGGTCCCCGGGACAGATTAATGAAAAACTGTTTTTT
TRBJ2-1,.,.,TRBV11-3,CASSFEDSIGQFF,TGTGCCAGCAGCTTTGAGGACAGTATCGGGCAGTTCTTC
TRBJ1-2,.,.,TRBV19,CASSRDPQNYGYTF,TGTGCCAGTAGCCGAGACCCTCAAAACTATGGCTACACCTTC
TRBJ2-7,.,.,TRBV11-3,CASSFRDSYEQYF,TGTGCCAGCAGCTTCAGGGACTCCTACGAGCAGTACTTC
TRBJ2-2,few,TRBD2,TRBV30,CAWSRLAITGELFF,TGTGCCTGGAGTAGACTAGCGATCACCGGGGAGCTGTTTTTT
TRBJ2-2,.,.,TRBV30,CAWSQHSTGELFF,TGTGCCTGGAGTCAACACTCCACCGGGGAGCTGTTTTTT
TRBJ1-2,.,.,TRBV6-2/TRBV6-3,CASSTGLSGYTF,TGTGCCAGCAGTACAGGGTTATCCGGCTACACCTTC
TRBJ2-5,.,TRBD1,TRBV5-1,CASSLDRGGETQYF,TGCGCCAGCAGCTTGGACAGGGGCGGAGAGACCCAGTACTTC
TRBJ1-5,.,TRBD1,TRBV27,CASSRGTGDFSQPQHF,TGTGCCAGCAGCCGAGGGACAGGTGATTTCAGTCAGCCCCAGCATTTT
TRBJ1-5,.,TRBD1,TRBV6-1,CASSEAGQAQPQHF,TGTGCCAGCAGTGAAGCGGGACAGGCCCAGCCCCAGCATTTT
TRBJ2-1,few,.,TRBV24-1,CATSDRWGINEQFF,TGTGCCACCAGTGATCGGTGGGGCATCAATGAGCAGTTCTTC
TRBJ1-2,.,TRBD1,TRBV24-1,CATSDSIGTGHGYTF,TGTGCCACCAGTGATTCCATTGGGACAGGACATGGCTACACCTTC
TRBJ2-5,.,.,TRBV5-1,CASSLYPRRETQYF,TGCGCCAGCAGCTTGTACCCCAGAAGAGAGACCCAGTACTTC
TRBJ1-2,once,.,TRBV18,CASSQVPQGFDGYTF,TGTGCCAGCTCACAGGTGCCCCAGGGATTTGATGGCTACACCTTC
TRBJ2-7,.,TRBD1,TRBV5-8,CASSWSTGVGEQYF,TGTGCCAGCAGCTGGTCAACAGGGGTGGGCGAGCAGTACTTC
TRBJ2-3,.,.,TRBV7-3,CASSLGTGDTQYF,TGTGCCAGCAGCTTAGGCACGGGAGATACGCAGTATTTT
TRBJ2-5,.,.,TRBV1,CTSSQDLLRLGETQYF,TGCACCAGCAGCCAAGATCTACTCAGGTTGGGAGAGACCCAGTACTTC
TRBJ1-2,.,.,TRBV18,CASSPSRSYGYTF,TGTGCCAGCTCCCCTTCTCGCAGTTATGGCTACACCTTC
TRBJ2-3,.,.,TRBV30,CAWTFGAGQWTDTQYF,TGTGCCTGGACTTTTGGGGCAGGTCAATGGACAGATACGCAGTATTTT
TRBJ2-7,.,.,TRBV6-5,CASSPDRISYEQYF,TGTGCCAGCAGTCCCGACCGCATTTCCTACGAGCAGTACTTC
TRBJ2-1,.,TRBD2,TRBV7-9,CASSSRLAAAAYNEQFF,TGTGCCAGCAGCTCAAGACTAGCGGCCGCGGCCTACAATGAGCAGTTCTTC
TRBJ2-3,.,TRBD2,TRBV28,CASSSHSGSSTDTQYF,TGTGCCAGCAGTTCGCATAGCGGGAGCAGCACAGATACGCAGTATTTT
TRBJ1-2,.,.,TRBV9,CASSVDRGDGYTF,TGTGCCAGCAGCGTAGATAGGGGTGATGGCTACACCTTC
TRBJ2-3,.,TRBD2,TRBV6-2/TRBV6-3,CASSYSKSRLASTDTQYF,TGTGCCAGCAGTTACTCGAAGTCGAGACTAGCGAGCACAGATACGCAGTATTTT
TRBJ1-6,.,.,TRBV6-5,CASTRDGYNSPLHF,TGTGCCAGCACCAGGGACGGTTATAATTCACCCCTCCACTTT
TRBJ1-2,.,TRBD1,TRBV7-2,CASSLLTGDSNYGYTF,TGTGCCAGCAGCCTACTGACAGGGGATAGTAACTATGGCTACACCTTC